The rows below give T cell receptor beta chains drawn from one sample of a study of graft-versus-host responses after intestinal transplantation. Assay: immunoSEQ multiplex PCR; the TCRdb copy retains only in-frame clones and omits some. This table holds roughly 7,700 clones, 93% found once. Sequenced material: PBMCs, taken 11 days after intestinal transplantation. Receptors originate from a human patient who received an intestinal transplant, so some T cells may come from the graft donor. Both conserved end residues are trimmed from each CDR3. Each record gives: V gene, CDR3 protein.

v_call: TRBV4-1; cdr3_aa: ASSQDTGSYALYT
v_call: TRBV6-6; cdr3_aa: ASRGQGPNSPLH
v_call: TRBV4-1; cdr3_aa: ASSQVQLGGSNQPQH
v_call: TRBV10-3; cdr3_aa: ATSPSKVDNEQF
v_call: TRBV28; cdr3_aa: ASSPHRGRDDGELF
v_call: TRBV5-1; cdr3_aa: ASSLRADRATGELF
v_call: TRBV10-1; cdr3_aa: ASSTDYEQY
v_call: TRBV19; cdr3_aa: ASSPRGRRDSYEQY
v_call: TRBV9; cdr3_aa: ASSTGTGGFETQY
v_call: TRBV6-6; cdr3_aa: ASSRQIRTEQY
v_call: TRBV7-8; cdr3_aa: ASSHPPGTSGPRADTQY
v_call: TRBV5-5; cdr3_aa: ASSLWGGNTEAF